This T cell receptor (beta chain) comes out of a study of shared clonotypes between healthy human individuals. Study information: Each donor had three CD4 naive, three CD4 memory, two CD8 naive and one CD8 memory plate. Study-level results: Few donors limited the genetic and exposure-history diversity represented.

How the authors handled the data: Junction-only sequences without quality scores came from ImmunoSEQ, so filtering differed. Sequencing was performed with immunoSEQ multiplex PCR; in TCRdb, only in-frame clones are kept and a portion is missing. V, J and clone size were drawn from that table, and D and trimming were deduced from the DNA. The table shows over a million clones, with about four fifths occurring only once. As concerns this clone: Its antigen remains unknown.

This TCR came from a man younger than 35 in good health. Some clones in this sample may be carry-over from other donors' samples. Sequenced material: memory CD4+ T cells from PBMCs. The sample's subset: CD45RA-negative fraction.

The CDR3 nucleotides read TGTGCCAGCTCCCCTGGTCTCATGGGAAGAGGAACTGAAGCTTTCTTT. Protein: CASSPGLMGRGTEAFF. The chain is built from TRBV18 and TRBJ1-1, with no clear D. Germline V gene sequence: CDR1 KGHSH, CDR2 LQKENI. The CDR3 covers 16 residues. Trimming took 6 bases from V and 5 from J, leaving 22 bases between them.